This TCR beta chain is drawn from a study of T cell responses to AZD1222 COVID-19 vaccine. Findings and limits, study-wide: AZD1222 recipients seropositive at baseline numbered only six or seven.

Concerning this clone itself: Its antigen is unidentified.

V lost 0 bases to trimming and J lost 4 bases, with 12 bases between them. Germline-derived CDR1 and CDR2 are MGHDK and SYGVNS. The CDR3 runs 15 residues. Sequencing used immunoSEQ multiplex PCR; TCRdb keeps in-frame clones, though not all of them. The sample lists roughly 120,000 clones; approximately 85% were seen once. The chain links TRBV25-1 to TRBJ2-5; D not certain. This sequence originates from an adult in good health. The sample here was peripheral blood, taken on day 0 of MenACWY control vaccination. CDR3 residues: CASSEYVGERETQYF. CDR3 DNA: TGTGCCAGCAGTGAATATGTCGGAGAAAGAGAGACCCAGTACTTC.